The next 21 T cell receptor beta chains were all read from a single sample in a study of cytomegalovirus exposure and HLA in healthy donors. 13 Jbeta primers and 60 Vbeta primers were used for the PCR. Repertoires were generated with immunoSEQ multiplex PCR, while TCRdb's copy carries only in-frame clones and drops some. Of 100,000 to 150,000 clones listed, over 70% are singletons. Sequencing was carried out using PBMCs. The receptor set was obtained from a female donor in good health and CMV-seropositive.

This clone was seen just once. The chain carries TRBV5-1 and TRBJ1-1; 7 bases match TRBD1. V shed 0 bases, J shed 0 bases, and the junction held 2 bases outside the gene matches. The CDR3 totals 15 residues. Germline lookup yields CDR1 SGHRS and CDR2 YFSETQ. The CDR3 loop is CASSLGTGLNTEAFF. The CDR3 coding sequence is TGCGCCAGCAGCTTGGGGACAGGTTTGAACACTGAAGCTTTCTTT.

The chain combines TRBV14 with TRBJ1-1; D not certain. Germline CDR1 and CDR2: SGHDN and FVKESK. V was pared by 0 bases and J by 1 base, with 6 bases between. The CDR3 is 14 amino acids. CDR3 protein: CASSQDSGNTEAFF. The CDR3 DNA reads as TGTGCCAGCAGCCAAGATAGCGGGAACACTGAAGCTTTCTTT.

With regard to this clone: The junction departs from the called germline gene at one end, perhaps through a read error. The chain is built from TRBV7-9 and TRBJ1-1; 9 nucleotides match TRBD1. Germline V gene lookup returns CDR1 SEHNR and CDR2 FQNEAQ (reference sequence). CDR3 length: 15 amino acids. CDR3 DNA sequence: TGTTCCAGCAGCTCGGGACAGGGACCGAACACTGAAGCTTTCTTT. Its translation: CSSSSGQGPNTEAFF.

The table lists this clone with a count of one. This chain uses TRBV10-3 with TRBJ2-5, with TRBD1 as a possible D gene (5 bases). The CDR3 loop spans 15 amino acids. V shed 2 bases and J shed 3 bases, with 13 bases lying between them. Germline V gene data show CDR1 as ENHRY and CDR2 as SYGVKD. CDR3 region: CAISEGTGIKETQYF. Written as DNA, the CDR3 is TGTGCCATCAGTGAGGGAACAGGTATCAAAGAGACCCAGTACTTC.

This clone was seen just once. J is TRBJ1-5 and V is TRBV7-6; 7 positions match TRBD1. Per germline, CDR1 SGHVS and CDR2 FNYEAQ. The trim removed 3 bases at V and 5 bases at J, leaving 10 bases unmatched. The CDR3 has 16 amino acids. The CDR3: CASSLEGAGGDQPQHF. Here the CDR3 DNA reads TGTGCCAGCAGCTTGGAGGGGGCTGGGGGCGATCAGCCCCAGCATTTT.

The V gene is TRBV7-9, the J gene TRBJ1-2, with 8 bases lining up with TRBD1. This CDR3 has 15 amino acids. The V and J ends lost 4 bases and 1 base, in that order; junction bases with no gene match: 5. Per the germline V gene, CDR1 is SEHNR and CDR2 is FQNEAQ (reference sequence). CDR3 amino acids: CASSSGTGRNYGYTF. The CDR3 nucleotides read TGTGCCAGCAGCTCCGGGACAGGTCGTAACTATGGCTACACCTTC. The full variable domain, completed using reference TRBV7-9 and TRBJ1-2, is DTGVSQNPRHKITKRGQNVTFRCDPISEHNRLYWYRQTLGQGPEFLTYFQNEAQLEKSRLLSDRFSAERPKGSFSTLEIQRTEQGDSAMYLCASSSGTGRNYGYTFGSGTRLTVV.

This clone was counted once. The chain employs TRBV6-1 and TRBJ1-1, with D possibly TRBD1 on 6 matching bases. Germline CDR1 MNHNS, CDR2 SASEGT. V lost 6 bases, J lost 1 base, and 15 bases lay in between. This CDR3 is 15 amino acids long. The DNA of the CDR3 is TGTGCCAGCAGGACTGGGACACCCAAGAACACTGAAGCTTTCTTT. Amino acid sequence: CASRTGTPKNTEAFF.

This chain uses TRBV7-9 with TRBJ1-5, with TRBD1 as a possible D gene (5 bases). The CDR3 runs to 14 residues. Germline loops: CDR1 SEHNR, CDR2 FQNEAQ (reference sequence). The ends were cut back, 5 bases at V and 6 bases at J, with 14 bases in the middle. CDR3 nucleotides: TGTGCCAGCAGCGAAAGAGGGGAGGGTCAGCCCCAGCATTTT. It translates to CASSERGEGQPQHF.

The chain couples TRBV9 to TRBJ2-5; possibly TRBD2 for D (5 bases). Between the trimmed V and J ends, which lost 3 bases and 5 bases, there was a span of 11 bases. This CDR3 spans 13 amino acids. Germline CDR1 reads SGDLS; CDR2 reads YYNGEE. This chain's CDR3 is CASSASRGETQYF. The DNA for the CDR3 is TGTGCCAGCAGCGCCTCGAGAGGGGAGACCCAGTACTTC.

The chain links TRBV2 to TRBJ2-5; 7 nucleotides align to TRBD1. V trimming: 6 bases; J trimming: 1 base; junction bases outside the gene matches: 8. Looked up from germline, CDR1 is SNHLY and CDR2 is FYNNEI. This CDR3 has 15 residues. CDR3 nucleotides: TGTGCCAGCAGCCCCCGACAGGGCCGCCAAGAGACCCAGTACTTC. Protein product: CASSPRQGRQETQYF. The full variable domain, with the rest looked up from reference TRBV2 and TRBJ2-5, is EPEVTQTPSHQVTQMGQEVILRCVPISNHLYFYWYRQILGQKVEFLVSFYNNEISEKSEIFDDQFSVERPDGSNFTLKIRSTKLEDSAMYFCASSPRQGRQETQYFGPGTRLLVL.

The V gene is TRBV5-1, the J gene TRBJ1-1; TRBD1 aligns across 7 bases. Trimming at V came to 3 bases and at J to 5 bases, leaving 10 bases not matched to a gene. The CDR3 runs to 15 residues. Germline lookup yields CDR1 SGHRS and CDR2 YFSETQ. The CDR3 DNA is TGCGCCAGCAGCTCCGCCACAGGGGCAGGTACTGAAGCTTTCTTT. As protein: CASSSATGAGTEAFF. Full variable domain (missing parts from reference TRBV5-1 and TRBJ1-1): KAGVTQTPRYLIKTRGQQVTLSCSPISGHRSVSWYQQTPGQGLQFLFEYFSETQRNKGNFPGRFSGRQFSNSRSEMNVSTLELGDSALYLCASSSATGAGTEAFFGQGTRLTVV.

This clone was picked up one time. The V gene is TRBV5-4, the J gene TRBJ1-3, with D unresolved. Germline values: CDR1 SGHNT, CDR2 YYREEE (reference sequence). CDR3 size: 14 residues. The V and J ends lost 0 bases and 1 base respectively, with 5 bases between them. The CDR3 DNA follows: TGTGCCAGCAGCTTGGAACAGTCTGGAAACACCATATATTTT. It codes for CASSLEQSGNTIYF.

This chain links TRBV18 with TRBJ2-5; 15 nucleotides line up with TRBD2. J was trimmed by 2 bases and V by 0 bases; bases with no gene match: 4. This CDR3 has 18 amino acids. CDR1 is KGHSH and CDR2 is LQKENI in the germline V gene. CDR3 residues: CASSPPGLAGGSQETQYF. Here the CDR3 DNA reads TGTGCCAGCTCACCACCCGGACTAGCGGGGGGGTCGCAAGAGACCCAGTACTTC.

The CDR3 sequence: CASSSFMGGMGGGVRGSNQPQHF. The CDR3 DNA follows: TGTGCCAGCAGTTCCTTCATGGGGGGGATGGGGGGGGGCGTTAGAGGTAGCAATCAGCCCCAGCATTTT. The chain recombines TRBV28 with TRBJ1-5; possibly TRBD1 for D (6 bases). Germline CDR1 reads MDHEN; CDR2 reads SYDVKM. The CDR3 is made up of 23 amino acids. Trimming took off 4 bases at V and 0 bases at J, with 34 bases between the two ends.

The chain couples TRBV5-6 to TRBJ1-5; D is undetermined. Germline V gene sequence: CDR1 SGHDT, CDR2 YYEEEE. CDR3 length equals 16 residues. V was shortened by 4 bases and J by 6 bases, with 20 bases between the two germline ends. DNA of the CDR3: TGTGCCAGCAGCACTTGGAACCAGCCCCGGGGTCAGCCCCAGCATTTT. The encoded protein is CASSTWNQPRGQPQHF.

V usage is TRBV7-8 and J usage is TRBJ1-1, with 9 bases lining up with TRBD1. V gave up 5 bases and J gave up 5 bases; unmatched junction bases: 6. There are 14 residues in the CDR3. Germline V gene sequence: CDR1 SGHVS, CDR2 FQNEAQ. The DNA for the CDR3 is TGTGCCAGCAGCATACAGGGGGCGCATACTGAAGCTTTCTTT. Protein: CASSIQGAHTEAFF.

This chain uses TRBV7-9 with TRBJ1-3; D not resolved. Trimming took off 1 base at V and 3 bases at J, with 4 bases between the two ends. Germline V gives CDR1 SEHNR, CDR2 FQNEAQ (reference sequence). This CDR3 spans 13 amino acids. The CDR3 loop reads CASSLDSGNTIYF. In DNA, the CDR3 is TGTGCCAGCAGCTTAGATAGTGGAAACACCATATATTTT.

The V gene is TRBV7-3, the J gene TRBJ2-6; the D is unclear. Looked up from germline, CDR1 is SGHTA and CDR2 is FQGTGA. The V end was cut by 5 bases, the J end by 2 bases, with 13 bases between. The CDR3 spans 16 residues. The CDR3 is CASSTWASAGANVLTF. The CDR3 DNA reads TGTGCCAGCAGCACTTGGGCCTCCGCTGGGGCCAACGTCCTGACTTTC.

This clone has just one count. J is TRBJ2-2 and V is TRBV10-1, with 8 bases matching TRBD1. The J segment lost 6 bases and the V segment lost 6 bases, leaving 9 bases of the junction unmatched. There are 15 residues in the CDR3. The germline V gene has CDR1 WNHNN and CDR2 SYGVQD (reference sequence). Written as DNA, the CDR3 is TGCGCCAGCAGCGGTCCGACAGGGGAAGCCGGGGAGCTGTTTTTT. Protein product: CASSGPTGEAGELFF.

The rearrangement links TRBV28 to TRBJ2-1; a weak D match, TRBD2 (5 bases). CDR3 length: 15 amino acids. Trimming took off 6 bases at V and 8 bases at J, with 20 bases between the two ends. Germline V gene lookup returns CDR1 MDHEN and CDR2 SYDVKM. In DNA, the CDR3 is TGTGCCAGCAGGGAGCTAGCATTCCAGGTGGATGAGCAGTTCTTC. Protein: CASRELAFQVDEQFF.

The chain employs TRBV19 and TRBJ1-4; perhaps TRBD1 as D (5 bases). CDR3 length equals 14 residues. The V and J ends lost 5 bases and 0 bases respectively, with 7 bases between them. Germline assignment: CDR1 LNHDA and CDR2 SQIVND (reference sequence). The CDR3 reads CASSGAATNEKLFF. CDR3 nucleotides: TGTGCCAGTAGTGGGGCAGCAACTAATGAAAAACTGTTTTTT.